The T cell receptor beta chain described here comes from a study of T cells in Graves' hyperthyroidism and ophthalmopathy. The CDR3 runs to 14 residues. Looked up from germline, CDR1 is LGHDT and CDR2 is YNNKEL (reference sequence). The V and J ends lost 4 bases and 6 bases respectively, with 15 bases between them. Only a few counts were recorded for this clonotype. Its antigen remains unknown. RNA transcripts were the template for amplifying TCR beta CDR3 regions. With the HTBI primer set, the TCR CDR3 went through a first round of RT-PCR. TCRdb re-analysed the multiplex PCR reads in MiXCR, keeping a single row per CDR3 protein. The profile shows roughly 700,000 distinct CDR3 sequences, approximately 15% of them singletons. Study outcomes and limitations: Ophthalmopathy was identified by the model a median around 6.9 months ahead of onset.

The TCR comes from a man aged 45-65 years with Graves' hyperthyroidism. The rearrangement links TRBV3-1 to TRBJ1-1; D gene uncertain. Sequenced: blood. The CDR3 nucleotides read TGTGCCAGCAGCCCTCAAGGTGGGATAGCTGAAGCTTTCTTT. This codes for CASSPQGGIAEAFF.